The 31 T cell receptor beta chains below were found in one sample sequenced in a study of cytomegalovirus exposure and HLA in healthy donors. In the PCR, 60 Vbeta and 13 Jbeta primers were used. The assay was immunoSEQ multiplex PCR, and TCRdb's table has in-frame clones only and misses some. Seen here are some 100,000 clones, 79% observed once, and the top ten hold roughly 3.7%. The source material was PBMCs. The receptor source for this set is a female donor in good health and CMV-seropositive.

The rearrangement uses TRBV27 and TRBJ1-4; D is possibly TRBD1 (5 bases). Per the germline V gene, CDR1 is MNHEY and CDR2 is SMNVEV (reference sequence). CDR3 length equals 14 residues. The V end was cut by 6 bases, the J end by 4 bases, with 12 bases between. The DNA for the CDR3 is TGTGCCAGCAGCCAACAGGCCCATAATGAAAAACTGTTTTTT. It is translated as CASSQQAHNEKLFF.

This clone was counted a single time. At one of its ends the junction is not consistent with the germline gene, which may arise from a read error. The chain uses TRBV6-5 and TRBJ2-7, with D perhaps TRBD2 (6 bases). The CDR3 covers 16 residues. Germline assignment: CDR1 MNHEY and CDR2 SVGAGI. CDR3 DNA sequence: TGTGCCAGCACTTACCCCCCCTACCCGGGGGAGTACGAGCAGTACTTC. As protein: CASTYPPYPGEYEQYF.

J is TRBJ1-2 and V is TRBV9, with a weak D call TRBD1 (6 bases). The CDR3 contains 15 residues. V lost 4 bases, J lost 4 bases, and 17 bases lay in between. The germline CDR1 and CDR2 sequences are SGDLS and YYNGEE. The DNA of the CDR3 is TGTGCCAGCAGCCACCCCTGGGGGGGGCTCTATGGCTACACCTTC. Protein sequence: CASSHPWGGLYGYTF.

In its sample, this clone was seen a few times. The CDR3 protein is CASSLAGGVDEQFF. In nucleotides, the CDR3 is TGTGCCAGCAGCTTGGCGGGAGGTGTCGATGAGCAGTTCTTC. The chain is built from TRBV7-9 and TRBJ2-1; 8 bases match TRBD2. This CDR3 is 14 amino acids long. V was clipped by 3 bases and J by 8 bases; unmatched bases: 6. CDR1 is SEHNR, CDR2 FQNEAQ, per germline (reference sequence).

CDR3 in amino acids: CASKGAGGPGETQYF. The CDR3 coding sequence is TGTGCCAGCAAAGGAGCGGGAGGGCCTGGGGAGACCCAGTACTTC. The chain has TRBV6-1 and TRBJ2-5; TRBD2 matches 10 bases. Looked up from germline, CDR1 is MNHNS and CDR2 is SASEGT. The CDR3 length is 15 residues. The junction had 10 bases not matched to a gene; V was cut back by 7 bases and J by 5 bases.

For the CDR3, the DNA is TGTGCCAGCAGCGGGGGGGCCCCCTACACAGATACGCAGTATTTT. Its translation: CASSGGAPYTDTQYF. The V gene is TRBV6-5, the J gene TRBJ2-3; 8 bases fit TRBD2. V was pared by 6 bases and J by 2 bases, with 7 bases of the junction left unmatched. CDR1 is MNHEY, CDR2 SVGAGI, per germline. This CDR3 is 15 amino acids long.

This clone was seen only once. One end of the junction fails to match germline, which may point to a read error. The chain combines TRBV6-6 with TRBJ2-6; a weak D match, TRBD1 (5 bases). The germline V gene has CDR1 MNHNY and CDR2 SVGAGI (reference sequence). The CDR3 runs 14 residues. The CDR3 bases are TGTGCCAGCAGTGCCCGAACTGGGGCCAACGGCCTGACTTTC. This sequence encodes CASSARTGANGLTF.

CDR3 sequence: CASSIPRGRTDTQYF. The CDR3 DNA sequence: TGTGCCAGTAGTATTCCCCGAGGGCGCACAGATACGCAGTATTTT. The chain employs TRBV19 and TRBJ2-3; a weak D match, TRBD2 (5 bases). Germline assignment: CDR1 LNHDA and CDR2 SQIVND (reference sequence). V was trimmed by 3 bases and J by 1 base, leaving 11 bases between them. The length of the CDR3 is 15 residues. The variable domain in full, completed from reference TRBV19 and TRBJ2-3, reads DGGITQSPKYLFRKEGQNVTLSCEQNLNHDAMYWYRQDPGQGLRLIYYSQIVNDFQKGDIAEGYSVSREKKESFPLTVTSAQKNPTAFYLCASSIPRGRTDTQYFGPGTRLTVL.

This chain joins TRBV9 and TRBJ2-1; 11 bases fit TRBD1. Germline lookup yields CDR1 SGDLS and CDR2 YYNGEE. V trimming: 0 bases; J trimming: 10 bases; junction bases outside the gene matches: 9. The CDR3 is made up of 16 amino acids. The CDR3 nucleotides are TGTGCCAGCAGCGTAGAGGGACAGGGGGTGAGGTACGAGCAGTTCTTC. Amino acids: CASSVEGQGVRYEQFF.

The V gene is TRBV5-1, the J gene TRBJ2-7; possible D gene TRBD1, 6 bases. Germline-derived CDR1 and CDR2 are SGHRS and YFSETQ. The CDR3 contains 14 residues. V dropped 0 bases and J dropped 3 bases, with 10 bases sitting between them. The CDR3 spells CASSLVGAGYEQYF. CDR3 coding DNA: TGCGCCAGCAGCTTGGTGGGGGCCGGCTACGAGCAGTACTTC.

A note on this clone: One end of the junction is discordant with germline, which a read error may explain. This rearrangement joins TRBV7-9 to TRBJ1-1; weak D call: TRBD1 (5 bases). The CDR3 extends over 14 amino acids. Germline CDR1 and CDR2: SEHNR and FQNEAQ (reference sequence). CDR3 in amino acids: CSSSPYTGNTEAFF. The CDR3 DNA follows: TGTTCCAGCAGCCCCTATACAGGGAACACTGAAGCTTTCTTT.

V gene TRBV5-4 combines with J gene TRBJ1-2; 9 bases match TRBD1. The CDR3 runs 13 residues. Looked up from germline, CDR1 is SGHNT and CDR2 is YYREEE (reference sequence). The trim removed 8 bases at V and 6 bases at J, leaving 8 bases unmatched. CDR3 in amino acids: CASLGQGLDGYTF. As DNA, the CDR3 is TGTGCCAGTTTAGGACAGGGGTTGGATGGCTACACCTTC.

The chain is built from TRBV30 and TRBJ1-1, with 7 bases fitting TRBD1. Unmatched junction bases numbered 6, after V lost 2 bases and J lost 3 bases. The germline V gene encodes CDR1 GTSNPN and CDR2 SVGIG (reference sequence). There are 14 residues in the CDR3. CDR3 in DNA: TGTGCCTGGAGTTCACAGGGGTCTGACACTGAAGCTTTCTTT. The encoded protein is CAWSSQGSDTEAFF.

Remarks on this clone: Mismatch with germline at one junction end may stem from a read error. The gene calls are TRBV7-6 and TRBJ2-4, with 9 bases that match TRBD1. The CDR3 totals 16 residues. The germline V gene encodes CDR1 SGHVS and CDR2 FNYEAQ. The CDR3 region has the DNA TGTGCCAGCAGCCTGGGACAGGGCCTAGCCAAAAACAGTCAGTACTTC. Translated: CASSLGQGLAKNSQYF.

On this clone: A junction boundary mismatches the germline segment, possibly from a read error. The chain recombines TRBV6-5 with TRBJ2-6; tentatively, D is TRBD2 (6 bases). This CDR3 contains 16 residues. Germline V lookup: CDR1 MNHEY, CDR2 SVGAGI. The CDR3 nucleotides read TGTGCCAGCAGTTACGAAGGGACTGGAGGGGCCAACGGCCTGACTTTC. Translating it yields CASSYEGTGGANGLTF.

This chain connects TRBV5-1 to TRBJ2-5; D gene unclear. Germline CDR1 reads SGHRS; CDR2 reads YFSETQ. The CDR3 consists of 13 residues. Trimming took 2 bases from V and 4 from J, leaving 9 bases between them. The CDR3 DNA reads TGCGCCAGCAGCTTAGAGAGGAGAGAGACCCAGTACTTC. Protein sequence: CASSLERRETQYF. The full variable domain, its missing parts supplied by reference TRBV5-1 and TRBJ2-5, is KAGVTQTPRYLIKTRGQQVTLSCSPISGHRSVSWYQQTPGQGLQFLFEYFSETQRNKGNFPGRFSGRQFSNSRSEMNVSTLELGDSALYLCASSLERRETQYFGPGTRLLVL.

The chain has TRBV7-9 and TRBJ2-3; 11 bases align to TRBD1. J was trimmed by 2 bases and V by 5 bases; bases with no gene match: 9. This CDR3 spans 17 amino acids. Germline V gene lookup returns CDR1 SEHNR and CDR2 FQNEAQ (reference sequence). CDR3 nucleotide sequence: TGTGCCAGCAGCCTAGTGGGGACAGGGGGGAACACAGATACGCAGTATTTT. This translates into CASSLVGTGGNTDTQYF.

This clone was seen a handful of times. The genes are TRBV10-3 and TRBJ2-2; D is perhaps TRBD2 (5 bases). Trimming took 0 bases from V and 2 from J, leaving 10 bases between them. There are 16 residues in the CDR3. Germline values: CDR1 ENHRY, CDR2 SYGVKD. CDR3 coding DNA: TGTGCCATCAGTGAGTCGTTGGCGGGTAACACCGGGGAGCTGTTTTTT. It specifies CAISESLAGNTGELFF.

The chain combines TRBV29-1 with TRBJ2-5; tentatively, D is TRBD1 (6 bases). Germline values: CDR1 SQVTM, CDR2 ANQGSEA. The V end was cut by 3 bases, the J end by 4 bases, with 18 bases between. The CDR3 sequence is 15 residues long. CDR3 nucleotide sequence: TGCAGCGTTGAGTCAGGGGAAACGGTACTAGAGACCCAGTACTTC. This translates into CSVESGETVLETQYF.

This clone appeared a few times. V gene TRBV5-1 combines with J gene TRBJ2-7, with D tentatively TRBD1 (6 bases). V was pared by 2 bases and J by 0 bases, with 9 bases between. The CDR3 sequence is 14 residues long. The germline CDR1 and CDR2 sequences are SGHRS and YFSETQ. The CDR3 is CASSLQTGSYEQYF. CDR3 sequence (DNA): TGCGCCAGCAGCTTACAGACAGGCTCCTACGAGCAGTACTTC.

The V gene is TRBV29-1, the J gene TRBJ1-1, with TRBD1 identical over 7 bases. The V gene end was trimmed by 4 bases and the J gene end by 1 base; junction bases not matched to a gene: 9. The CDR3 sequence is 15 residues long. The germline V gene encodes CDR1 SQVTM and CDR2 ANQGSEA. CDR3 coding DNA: TGCAGCGTTGTCGTCCAGGGGGTGACGAACACTGAAGCTTTCTTT. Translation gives CSVVVQGVTNTEAFF.

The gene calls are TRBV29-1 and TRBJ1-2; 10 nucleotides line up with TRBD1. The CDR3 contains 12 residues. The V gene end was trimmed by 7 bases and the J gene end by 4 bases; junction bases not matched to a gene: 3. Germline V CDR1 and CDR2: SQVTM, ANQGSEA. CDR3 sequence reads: CSGGDRGYGYTF. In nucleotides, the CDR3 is TGCAGCGGGGGGGACAGGGGCTATGGCTACACCTTC.

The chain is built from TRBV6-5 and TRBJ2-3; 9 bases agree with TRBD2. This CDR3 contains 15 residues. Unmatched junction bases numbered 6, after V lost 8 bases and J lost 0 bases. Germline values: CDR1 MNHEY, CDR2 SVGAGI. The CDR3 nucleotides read TGTGCCAGCCGGGGGGCGGGAGGGAGCACAGATACGCAGTATTTT. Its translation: CASRGAGGSTDTQYF.

CDR3 sequence reads: CASSLLTSVSYEQYF. CDR3 DNA sequence: TGTGCCAGCAGCTTGCTCACTAGCGTCTCCTACGAGCAGTACTTC. This chain connects TRBV5-4 to TRBJ2-7; 7 positions match TRBD2. The germline V gene has CDR1 SGHNT and CDR2 YYREEE (reference sequence). The CDR3 extends over 15 amino acids. Losses at the gene ends were 1 base for V and 0 bases for J; bases not matched to a gene: 4.

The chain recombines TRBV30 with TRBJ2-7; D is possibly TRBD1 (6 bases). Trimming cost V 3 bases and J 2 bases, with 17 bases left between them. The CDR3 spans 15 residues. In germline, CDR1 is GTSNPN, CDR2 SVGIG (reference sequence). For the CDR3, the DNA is TGTGCCTGGAGATCGGACAGAAGGGCCCCCTACGAGCAGTACTTC. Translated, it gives CAWRSDRRAPYEQYF.

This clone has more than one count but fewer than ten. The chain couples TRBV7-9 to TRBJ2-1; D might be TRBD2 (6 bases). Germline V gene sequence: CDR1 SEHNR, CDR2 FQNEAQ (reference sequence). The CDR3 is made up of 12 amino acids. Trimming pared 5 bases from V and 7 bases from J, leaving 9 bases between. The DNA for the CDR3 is TGTGCCAGCAGCCCCGGGGGTAATGAGCAGTTCTTC. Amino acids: CASSPGGNEQFF.

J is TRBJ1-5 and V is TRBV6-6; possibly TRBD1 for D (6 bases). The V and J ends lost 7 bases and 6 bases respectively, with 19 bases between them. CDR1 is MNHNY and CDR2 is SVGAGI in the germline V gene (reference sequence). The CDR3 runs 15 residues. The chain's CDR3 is CASTHRKGGGQPQHF. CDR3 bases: TGTGCCAGCACTCACCGAAAGGGAGGGGGTCAGCCCCAGCATTTT.

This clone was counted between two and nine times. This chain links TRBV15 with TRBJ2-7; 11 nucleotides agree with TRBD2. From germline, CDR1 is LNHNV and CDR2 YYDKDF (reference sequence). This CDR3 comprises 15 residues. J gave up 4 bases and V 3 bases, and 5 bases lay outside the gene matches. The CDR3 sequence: CATSRRLAGIYEQYF. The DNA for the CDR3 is TGTGCCACCAGCAGGCGACTAGCGGGAATTTACGAGCAGTACTTC.

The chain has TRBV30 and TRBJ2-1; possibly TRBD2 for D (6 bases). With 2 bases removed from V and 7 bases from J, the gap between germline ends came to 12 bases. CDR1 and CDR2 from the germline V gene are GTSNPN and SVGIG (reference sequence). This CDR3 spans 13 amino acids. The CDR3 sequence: CAWSPRRENEQFF. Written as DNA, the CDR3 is TGTGCCTGGAGTCCTAGACGGGAGAATGAGCAGTTCTTC.

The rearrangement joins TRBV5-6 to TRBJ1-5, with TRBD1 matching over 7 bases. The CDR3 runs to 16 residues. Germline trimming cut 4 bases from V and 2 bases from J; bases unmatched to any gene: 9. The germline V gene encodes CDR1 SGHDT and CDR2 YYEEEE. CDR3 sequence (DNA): TGTGCCAGCAGCGAAGGAACAGGGGCAGGCAATCAGCCCCAGCATTTT. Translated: CASSEGTGAGNQPQHF.

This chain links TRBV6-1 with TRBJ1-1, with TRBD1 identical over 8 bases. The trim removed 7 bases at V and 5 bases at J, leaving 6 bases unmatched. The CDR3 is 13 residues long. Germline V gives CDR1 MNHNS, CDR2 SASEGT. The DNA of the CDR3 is TGTGCCAGCACCACGGACAGGGTGACTGAAGCTTTCTTT. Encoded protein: CASTTDRVTEAFF.